These 31 T cell receptor beta chains were sequenced from one sample in a study of T-cell memory formation after mild COVID-19. Using its own MiXCR run on the 5' RACE reads, TCRdb lists one record per CDR3 protein. The data show some 150,000 distinct CDR3 sequences, 5.5% to 7% seen once. Sequencing was carried out using PBMCs or a T cell subset sorted from them (not recorded which). The receptors shown here come from an adult woman who had mild COVID-19 (a few samples of this study predate the infection). Cell type and time point are not known.

This clonotype came up a few times. The rearrangement links TRBV5-1 to TRBJ2-2, with TRBD2 as a possible D gene (6 bases). This CDR3 contains 16 residues. V was shortened by 0 bases and J by 3 bases, with 12 bases between the two germline ends. The germline gives CDR1 SGHRS, CDR2 YFSETQ. The CDR3 sequence is CASSLVGTLDTGELFF. In DNA, the CDR3 is TGCGCCAGCAGCTTGGTAGGGACTCTGGACACCGGGGAGCTGTTTTTT.

The CDR3 coding sequence is TGTGCCAGCAGCCCCGAGATGAACACTGAAGCTTTCTTT. Translation gives CASSPEMNTEAFF. The J gene is TRBJ1-1, the V gene TRBV7-9; the D is unclear. The CDR3 spans 13 residues. Trimming pared 5 bases from V and 0 bases from J, leaving 7 bases between. Germline assignment: CDR1 SEHNR and CDR2 FQNEAQ (reference sequence).

This clonotype was detected a few times. The chain joins TRBV25-1 to TRBJ1-5, with D possibly matching TRBD1 (6 bases). Trimming shortened V by 4 bases and J by 1 base, and 11 bases separated the two germline ends. CDR3 length: 15 residues. Germline V gene sequence: CDR1 MGHDK, CDR2 SYGVNS. CDR3 loop: CASSVGGTSNQPQHF. The CDR3 region has the DNA TGTGCCAGCAGTGTAGGGGGTACCAGCAATCAGCCCCAGCATTTT.

This chain links TRBV3-1 with TRBJ1-1; D is possibly TRBD1 (5 bases). The ends were cut back, 4 bases at V and 5 bases at J, with 11 bases in the middle. CDR1 and CDR2 (germline): LGHDT, YNNKEL (reference sequence). CDR3 length equals 13 residues. The CDR3 sequence is CASSPDGGTEAFF. The CDR3 nucleotides read TGTGCCAGCAGCCCGGATGGGGGTACTGAAGCTTTCTTT.

This clonotype was counted many times. The chain recombines TRBV5-1 with TRBJ2-3; D is tentatively TRBD1 or TRBD2 (5 bases each). Germline CDR1 is SGHRS and CDR2 is YFSETQ. V lost 5 bases to trimming and J lost 5 bases, with 18 bases between them. The CDR3 has 15 residues. CDR3 amino acids: CASRPGTVGIDTQYF. The CDR3 coding sequence is TGCGCCAGCAGACCCGGGACCGTTGGGATAGATACGCAGTATTTT.

This clonotype was seen at least ten times. The chain links TRBV4-2 to TRBJ2-7, with D perhaps TRBD2 (6 bases). In germline, CDR1 is LGHNA, CDR2 YNFKEQ. The CDR3 runs to 16 residues. Trimming left V 1 base short and J 4 bases short, with 17 bases between. The chain's CDR3 is CASSQGYGGNVYEQYF. The CDR3 DNA reads TGTGCCAGCAGCCAAGGGTACGGGGGAAACGTTTACGAGCAGTACTTC.

This clonotype has ten or more counts. The CDR3 loop reads CASSQDRGGVYGGYTF. CDR3 DNA: TGTGCCAGCAGCCAAGATAGAGGGGGGGTGTATGGCGGCTACACCTTC. The chain uses TRBV4-2 and TRBJ1-2, with a weak D call TRBD1 (6 bases). The CDR3 loop spans 16 amino acids. From germline, CDR1 is LGHNA and CDR2 YNFKEQ. Trimming shortened V by 0 bases and J by 8 bases, and 19 bases separated the two germline ends.

This rearrangement joins TRBV11-2 to TRBJ2-2; TRBD2 is a possible D gene (5 bases). This CDR3 has 14 amino acids. Germline CDR1 reads SGHAT; CDR2 reads FQNNGV. Deletions cut 8 bases from V and 5 bases from J, with 15 bases between. CDR3 DNA: TGTGCCAGCCATATTATAAGAGGGACCGGGGAGCTGTTTTTT. Protein: CASHIIRGTGELFF. The complete variable domain, with remaining parts taken from reference TRBV11-2 and TRBJ2-2, reads EAGVAQSPRYKIIEKRQSVAFWCNPISGHATLYWYQQILGQGPKLLIQFQNNGVVDDSQLPKDRFSAERLKGVDSTLKIQPAKLEDSAVYLCASHIIRGTGELFFGEGSRLTVL.

The sample holds a few counts of this clonotype. The chain is built from TRBV12-3 or TRBV12-4 and TRBJ2-5, with 8 nucleotides matching TRBD2. The CDR3 extends over 14 amino acids. J was trimmed by 4 bases and V by 5 bases; bases with no gene match: 6. Here the CDR3 DNA reads TGTGCCAGCAGTCCGGGGGGGGCGGGAGAGACCCAGTACTTC. Translation gives CASSPGGAGETQYF.

This chain's CDR3 is CASSVGQGNTEAFF. The CDR3 region has the DNA TGTGCCAGCAGCGTAGGGCAGGGGAACACTGAAGCTTTCTTT. This rearrangement joins TRBV9 to TRBJ1-1; D possibly corresponds to TRBD1 (5 bases). The V end was cut by 0 bases, the J end by 1 base, with 7 bases between. Per the germline V gene, CDR1 is SGDLS and CDR2 is YYNGEE. The CDR3 covers 14 residues.

Only a few counts were recorded for this clonotype. This chain links TRBV12-3 or TRBV12-4 with TRBJ2-1, with TRBD2 identical over 7 bases. After removal of 2 bases from V and 7 bases from J, the junction contained 8 bases not matched to a gene. The CDR3 extends over 15 amino acids. CDR3 in DNA: TGTGCCAGCAGTTTAAACAGAGCGGGGACTAATGAGCAGTTCTTC. Protein: CASSLNRAGTNEQFF.

This clonotype was counted at least ten times. The J gene is TRBJ2-1, the V gene TRBV24-1, with unresolved D. In germline, CDR1 is KGHDR, CDR2 SFDVKD. The CDR3 runs to 13 residues. Trimming removed 4 bases at V and 8 bases at J, with 11 bases between. The CDR3 sequence: CATSEPPDDEQFF. The DNA for the CDR3 is TGTGCCACCAGTGAACCTCCCGACGATGAGCAGTTCTTC.

Points on this clonotype: A much larger clone sits a single nucleotide away, making a read error possible. This chain joins TRBV12-3 or TRBV12-4 and TRBJ1-5; 10 bases line up with TRBD1. Trimming removed 6 bases from V and 10 bases from J; junction bases left unmatched: 9. CDR3 length: 14 residues. The CDR3 nucleotides read TGTGCCAGCAGATTGACAGGGGGCTTAGGACCCCAGCATTTT. Protein product: CASRLTGGLGPQHF.

This chain joins TRBV27 and TRBJ2-2; the match to TRBD2 covers 7 bases. The CDR3 spans 17 residues. CDR1 MNHEY and CDR2 SMNVEV come from the germline V gene (reference sequence). The junction had 12 bases not matched to a gene; V was cut back by 5 bases and J by 3 bases. The CDR3 DNA is TGTGCCAGCAGTGGAACGGGCGGGAGTCTTTACACCGGGGAGCTGTTTTTT. This sequence encodes CASSGTGGSLYTGELFF.

This clonotype was observed at least ten times. The chain couples TRBV7-9 to TRBJ2-7; 7 bases are a match to TRBD2. CDR3 size: 17 residues. J gave up 0 bases and V 1 base, and 9 bases lay outside the gene matches. Germline CDR1 reads SEHNR; CDR2 reads FQNEAQ (reference sequence). The CDR3 DNA is TGTGCCAGCAGCTTAGTCCTACTAGCGCCGAGCTCCTACGAGCAGTACTTC. Amino acid sequence: CASSLVLLAPSSYEQYF.

This clonotype came up many times. The DNA for the CDR3 is TGTGCCAGCAGCCTAAAAGCGGGAGGGCCAATAGATACGCAGTATTTT. Its protein is CASSLKAGGPIDTQYF. The chain carries TRBV11-2 and TRBJ2-3; TRBD2 matches 10 bases. Trimming took 5 bases from V and 5 from J; bases not matched to a gene: 10. The CDR3 is made up of 16 amino acids. The germline V gene encodes CDR1 SGHAT and CDR2 FQNNGV.

This sequence joins TRBV7-2 and TRBJ2-5; 11 bases line up with TRBD2. Trimming cost V 5 bases and J 3 bases; bases outside gene matches: 8. The CDR3 is 16 residues long. CDR1 is SGHTA, CDR2 FQGNSA, per germline. CDR3 DNA sequence: TGTGCCAGCAGCCTAGGACTAGCGGGCGGGAAAGAGACCCAGTACTTC. This encodes CASSLGLAGGKETQYF.

This clonotype was recorded a few times. The rearrangement links TRBV5-4 to TRBJ2-5; D unresolved. Germline V gives CDR1 SGHNT, CDR2 YYREEE (reference sequence). CDR3 length: 16 amino acids. V was trimmed by 3 bases and J by 2 bases, leaving 17 bases between them. CDR3 sequence reads: CASSSRLNKGQETQYF. CDR3 in DNA: TGTGCCAGCAGCTCCCGACTCAATAAAGGGCAAGAGACCCAGTACTTC.

This clonotype was recorded at least ten times. The chain is built from TRBV5-1 and TRBJ2-5; possible D gene TRBD2, 5 bases. Germline-derived CDR1 and CDR2 are SGHRS and YFSETQ. This CDR3 contains 15 residues. V lost 4 bases to trimming and J lost 4 bases, with 17 bases between them. CDR3 coding DNA: TGCGCCAGCAGCACTGGACGTGGGCGGGCAGAGACCCAGTACTTC. As protein: CASSTGRGRAETQYF.

This clonotype was observed many times. The CDR3 loop reads CASSFGWGETQYF. Here the CDR3 DNA reads TGTGCCAGCAGTTTTGGCTGGGGAGAGACCCAGTACTTC. The chain recombines TRBV12-3 or TRBV12-4 with TRBJ2-5; D gene uncertain. The CDR3 runs 13 residues. V was shortened by 3 bases and J by 4 bases, with 9 bases between the two germline ends.

This clonotype came up many times. The gene calls are TRBV21-1 and TRBJ2-5; the table names TRBD2, a call not compared with the DNA. TRBV21-1 is deemed a pseudogene. The CDR3 totals 14 residues. This chain's CDR3 is CASPPWREEETQYF. In nucleotides, the CDR3 is TGTGCCAGCCCGCCGTGGAGGGAAGAAGAGACCCAGTACTTC.

V is TRBV7-2 and J is TRBJ2-5, with 7 bases that match TRBD1. The CDR3 covers 13 residues. The germline gives CDR1 SGHTA, CDR2 FQGNSA. The ends lost 2 bases at V and 6 bases at J; junction bases unmatched: 3. CDR3 DNA sequence: TGTGCCAGCAGCTTAAGACAGGGTCAGACCCAGTACTTC. Protein product: CASSLRQGQTQYF. The full variable domain, in which reference TRBV7-2 and TRBJ2-5 provide the parts outside the CDR3, is GAGVSQSPSNKVTEKGKDVELRCDPISGHTALYWYRQSLGQGLEFLIYFQGNSAPDKSGLPSDRFSAERTGGSVSTLTIQRTQQEDSAVYLCASSLRQGQTQYFGPGTRLLVL.

This clonotype was picked up many times. The CDR3 bases are TGTGCCAGCAGTCCAGGACCTTTTAGCAATCAGCCCCAGCATTTT. Translated: CASSPGPFSNQPQHF. V gene TRBV27 combines with J gene TRBJ1-5, with D unresolved. CDR3 length: 15 residues. Trimming cost V 5 bases and J 0 bases, with 11 bases left between them. Germline loops: CDR1 MNHEY, CDR2 SMNVEV (reference sequence).

This clonotype was detected a few times. The V and J genes are TRBV7-8 and TRBJ1-5; D perhaps matches TRBD1 (5 bases). Trimming took off 3 bases at V and 5 bases at J, with 8 bases between the two ends. The length of the CDR3 is 13 residues. Germline V CDR1 and CDR2: SGHVS, FQNEAQ. The CDR3 DNA follows: TGTGCCAGCAGCTTGGGGCCCGATCAGCCCCAGCATTTT. It codes for CASSLGPDQPQHF.

This clonotype came up many times. V gene TRBV30 combines with J gene TRBJ2-1; no reliable D call. The CDR3 is made up of 12 amino acids. Trimming cost V 2 bases and J 7 bases, with 9 bases left between them. From germline, CDR1 is GTSNPN and CDR2 SVGIG (reference sequence). The CDR3 nucleotides read TGTGCCTGGAGTACGGGTAGTAATGAGCAGTTCTTC. It codes for CAWSTGSNEQFF.

The chain combines TRBV5-5 with TRBJ2-7; D remains ambiguous. CDR3 length: 13 residues. Looked up from germline, CDR1 is SGHKS and CDR2 is YYEKEE (reference sequence). The germline V and J ends were trimmed by 2 bases and 6 bases, with 12 bases remaining between them. This chain's CDR3 is CASSFRPPGEQYF. CDR3 coding DNA: TGTGCCAGCAGCTTCCGCCCCCCCGGCGAGCAGTACTTC. Complete variable domain (other parts from reference TRBV5-5 and TRBJ2-7): DAGVTQSPTHLIKTRGQQVTLRCSPISGHKSVSWYQQVLGQGPQFIFQYYEKEERGRGNFPDRFSARQFPNYSSELNVNALLLGDSALYLCASSFRPPGEQYFGPGTRLTVT.

This clonotype was recorded at least ten times. V gene TRBV10-3 combines with J gene TRBJ2-3; TRBD1 agrees at 8 bases. This CDR3 is built from 17 residues. Trimming took 4 bases from V and 3 from J; bases not matched to a gene: 12. The germline CDR1 and CDR2 sequences are ENHRY and SYGVKD. CDR3 amino acids: CAISGSRGQGMTDTQYF. DNA for the CDR3: TGTGCCATCAGTGGAAGTCGAGGACAGGGTATGACAGATACGCAGTATTTT.

This clonotype was found many times. V and J are TRBV11-2 and TRBJ2-3; D call uncertain. The CDR3 totals 15 residues. Germline V CDR1 and CDR2: SGHAT, FQNNGV. The ends were cut back, 1 base at V and 2 bases at J, with 10 bases in the middle. The DNA of the CDR3 is TGTGCCAGCAGCTTAGGAGACGCGGTCACAGATACGCAGTATTTT. Protein sequence: CASSLGDAVTDTQYF.

This clonotype was counted ten times or more. The CDR3 loop reads CASSGPPTYEQYF. The CDR3 region has the DNA TGCGCCAGCAGTGGACCGCCAACCTACGAGCAGTACTTC. J is TRBJ2-7 and V is TRBV10-2; D unresolved. This CDR3 comprises 13 residues. Trimming removed 4 bases from V and 2 bases from J, with 9 bases in between. The germline V gene has CDR1 WSHSY and CDR2 SAAADI.

This clonotype has just a few counts. The junction departs from germline at one end; a sequencing error may be responsible. The chain recombines TRBV6-1 with TRBJ2-2, with D maybe TRBD1 (7 bases). Looked up from germline, CDR1 is MNHNS and CDR2 is SASEGT. This CDR3 spans 14 amino acids. Here the CDR3 DNA reads TGTGCCTGCAGGGGGGTTTACCGGTTCGTGGAGCTGTTTTTT. It encodes CACRGVYRFVELFF.

This chain uses TRBV5-8 with TRBJ2-7; D call uncertain. The CDR3 is made up of 13 amino acids. V lost 3 bases to trimming and J lost 5 bases, with 12 bases between them. Germline V gives CDR1 SGHTS, CDR2 YDEGEE. The CDR3 protein is CASSYVLADEQYF. CDR3 nucleotides: TGTGCCAGCAGCTATGTTTTGGCAGACGAGCAGTACTTC.